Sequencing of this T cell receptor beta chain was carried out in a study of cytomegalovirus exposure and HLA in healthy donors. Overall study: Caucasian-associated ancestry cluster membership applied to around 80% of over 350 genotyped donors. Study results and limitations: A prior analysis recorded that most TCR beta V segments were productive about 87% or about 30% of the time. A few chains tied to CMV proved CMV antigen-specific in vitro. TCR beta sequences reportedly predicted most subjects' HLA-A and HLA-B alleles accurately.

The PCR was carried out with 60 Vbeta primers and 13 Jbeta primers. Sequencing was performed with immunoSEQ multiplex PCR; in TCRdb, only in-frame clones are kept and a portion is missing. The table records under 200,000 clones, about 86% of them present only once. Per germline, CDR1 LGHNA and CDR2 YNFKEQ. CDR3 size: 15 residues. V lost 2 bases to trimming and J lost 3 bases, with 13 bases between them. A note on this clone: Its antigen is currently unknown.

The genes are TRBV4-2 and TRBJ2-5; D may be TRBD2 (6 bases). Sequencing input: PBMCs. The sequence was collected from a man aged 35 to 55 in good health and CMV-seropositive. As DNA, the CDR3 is TGTGCCAGCAGCCAACAATCATCGGGGGAAGAGACCCAGTACTTC. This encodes CASSQQSSGEETQYF.